The 21 T cell receptor beta chains in this list originate from one sample, sequenced in a study of beta chain features in type 1 diabetes. As every portion of the isolated RNA was reverse transcribed, the sequencing read expressed TCRB transcripts. The data were produced by immunoSEQ multiplex PCR, yet TCRdb's version contains in-frame clones alone and is incomplete. Of under 500,000 clones in the sample, approximately 30% were seen once. The sample was naive CD4+ T cells from blood. The receptors were sampled from a man in his late teens or twenties in good health.

There are a few counts of this clone. The chain links TRBV7-2 to TRBJ2-3, with 9 bases lining up with TRBD2. Germline assignment: CDR1 SGHTA and CDR2 FQGNSA. This CDR3 is built from 15 residues. With 5 bases clipped from V and 11 bases from J, the junction kept 14 bases outside the gene matches. This chain's CDR3 is CASSPTSGVLEGQYF. In DNA, the CDR3 is TGTGCCAGCAGCCCGACTAGCGGAGTCCTCGAGGGGCAGTATTTT.

This rearrangement joins TRBV5-1 to TRBJ2-7; the D gene could be TRBD1 or TRBD2 (5 bases each). Germline loops: CDR1 SGHRS, CDR2 YFSETQ. V gave up 3 bases and J gave up 0 bases, with 10 bases separating them. This CDR3 is built from 14 residues. The CDR3 loop reads CASSWDGGSYEQYF. CDR3 nucleotides: TGCGCCAGCAGCTGGGACGGTGGCTCCTACGAGCAGTACTTC.

The chain employs TRBV18 and TRBJ2-5; the match to TRBD2 covers 7 bases. This CDR3 is built from 13 residues. Germline V CDR1 and CDR2: KGHSH, LQKENI. V shed 3 bases and J 4 bases; nucleotides not matched to a gene: 2. The CDR3 DNA is TGTGCCAGCTCACCTGTAGCGGGAGAGACCCAGTACTTC. This encodes CASSPVAGETQYF.

This rearrangement joins TRBV7-9 to TRBJ2-3; no definite D call. V was shortened by 8 bases and J by 7 bases, with 10 bases between the two germline ends. This CDR3 region has 11 residues. CDR1 is SEHNR, CDR2 FQNEAQ, per germline (reference sequence). The CDR3, as DNA: TGTGCCAGCGACTCCGGTTATACGCAGTATTTT. It encodes CASDSGYTQYF.

Regarding this clone: Other DNA sequences in this specimen translate into the identical CDR3. This sequence joins TRBV30 and TRBJ2-7, with D uncertain. The ends were cut back, 5 bases at V and 3 bases at J, with 8 bases in the middle. The germline V gene has CDR1 GTSNPN and CDR2 SVGIG (reference sequence). The CDR3 is 11 residues long. CDR3 bases: TGTGCCTGGGGCCGTATCTACGAGCAGTACTTC. It yields the protein CAWGRIYEQYF.

To note about this clone: The same CDR3 is also encoded by other DNA sequences in this sample. The chain employs TRBV20-1 and TRBJ2-1; D gene uncertain. V was clipped by 3 bases and J by 5 bases, with 2 bases between them. Germline values: CDR1 DFQATT, CDR2 SNEGSKA (reference sequence). The CDR3 length is 10 residues. The CDR3 here is CSARNNEQFF. The CDR3 DNA reads as TGCAGTGCTAGGAACAATGAGCAGTTCTTC.

The chain couples TRBV30 to TRBJ1-5; no clear D. The CDR3 contains 13 residues. The V gene's germline CDR1 is GTSNPN and CDR2 SVGIG (reference sequence). Trimming took 2 bases from V and 5 from J, leaving 10 bases between them. The CDR3 sequence: CAWSSRDDQPQHF. CDR3 DNA: TGTGCCTGGAGTAGCCGGGATGATCAGCCCCAGCATTTT.

This chain joins TRBV18 and TRBJ2-1; perhaps D is TRBD1 or TRBD2 (6 bases each). The CDR3 contains 15 residues. V lost 4 bases, J lost 0 bases, and 10 bases lay in between. Looked up from germline, CDR1 is KGHSH and CDR2 is LQKENI. DNA for the CDR3: TGTGCCAGCTCACTACCGGGGGCCTCCTACAATGAGCAGTTCTTC. It codes for CASSLPGASYNEQFF.

This clone was counted a single time. The chain has TRBV7-9 and TRBJ2-2, with TRBD2 as a possible D gene (6 bases). The CDR3 contains 13 residues. V was clipped by 5 bases and J by 6 bases, with 10 bases between them. Germline loops: CDR1 SEHNR, CDR2 FQNEAQ (reference sequence). CDR3 residues: CASSPRRAGELFF. CDR3 sequence (DNA): TGTGCCAGCAGCCCTCGGAGGGCCGGGGAGCTGTTTTTT. The full variable domain, its missing parts supplied by reference TRBV7-9 and TRBJ2-2, is DTGVSQNPRHKITKRGQNVTFRCDPISEHNRLYWYRQTLGQGPEFLTYFQNEAQLEKSRLLSDRFSAERPKGSFSTLEIQRTEQGDSAMYLCASSPRRAGELFFGEGSRLTVL.

The chain links TRBV27 to TRBJ2-7, with 10 bases lining up with TRBD2. With 3 bases clipped from V and 6 bases from J, the junction kept 8 bases outside the gene matches. CDR1 and CDR2 from the germline V gene are MNHEY and SMNVEV (reference sequence). This CDR3 comprises 15 residues. The CDR3 DNA is TGTGCCAGCAGTTTTTCCCTAGCGGGAGTCTTCGAGCAGTACTTC. Its translation is CASSFSLAGVFEQYF.

This clone was found once. The rearrangement uses TRBV11-2 and TRBJ2-1, with D perhaps matching TRBD1 (6 bases). Germline V CDR1 and CDR2: SGHAT, FQNNGV. The CDR3 consists of 16 residues. Trimming pared 5 bases from V and 6 bases from J, leaving 20 bases between. The DNA for the CDR3 is TGTGCCAGCAGCCGCGAGGCTGGGGGCCAGGGCAATGAGCAGTTCTTC. Residues: CASSREAGGQGNEQFF.

V and J are TRBV6-6 and TRBJ2-5, with 8 positions matching TRBD1. CDR3 size: 16 residues. The junction had 12 bases not matched to a gene; V was cut back by 4 bases and J by 5 bases. CDR1 is MNHNY and CDR2 is SVGAGI in the germline V gene (reference sequence). CDR3 sequence (DNA): TGTGCCAGCAGTTTTTTATCCCAGGGGGCAGGGGAGACCCAGTACTTC. This sequence encodes CASSFLSQGAGETQYF.

The V and J genes are TRBV30 and TRBJ1-5, with a possible D match to TRBD1 (5 bases). Trimming shortened V by 7 bases and J by 3 bases, and 10 bases separated the two germline ends. The germline V gene encodes CDR1 GTSNPN and CDR2 SVGIG (reference sequence). The CDR3 extends over 12 amino acids. CDR3 region: CASGTYNQPQHF. The CDR3 DNA is TGTGCCTCAGGGACCTACAATCAGCCCCAGCATTTT.

The chain uses TRBV29-1 and TRBJ2-2, with TRBD1 matching 7 bases. The CDR3 is 13 residues long. The junction had 3 bases not matched to a gene; V was cut back by 1 base and J by 7 bases. CDR1 SQVTM and CDR2 ANQGSEA come from the germline V gene. For the CDR3, the DNA is TGCAGCGTTGAAGCACAGGGGTTCGGGGAGCTGTTTTTT. It specifies CSVEAQGFGELFF.

This chain joins TRBV7-9 and TRBJ2-5, with D perhaps matching TRBD1 (5 bases). Trimming removed 5 bases from V and 5 bases from J, with 15 bases in between. Per the germline V gene, CDR1 is SEHNR and CDR2 is FQNEAQ (reference sequence). The CDR3 is made up of 14 amino acids. This CDR3 is CASSVNRGRETQYF. Here the CDR3 DNA reads TGTGCCAGCAGCGTCAATAGGGGCAGGGAGACCCAGTACTTC.

The chain has TRBV7-9 and TRBJ2-7; D is undetermined. The germline V gene has CDR1 SEHNR and CDR2 FQNEAQ (reference sequence). The length of the CDR3 is 12 residues. V was shortened by 2 bases and J by 4 bases, with 6 bases between the two germline ends. The CDR3 nucleotides read TGTGCCAGCAGCTTATACGGATACGAGCAGTACTTC. Protein sequence: CASSLYGYEQYF.

Remarks on this clone: The sample contains more than one DNA sequence encoding this CDR3. The chain carries TRBV7-2 and TRBJ2-3; 7 bases are a match to TRBD2. The CDR3 covers 14 residues. Germline CDR1 reads SGHTA; CDR2 reads FQGNSA. V was pared by 5 bases and J by 1 base, with 3 bases of the junction left unmatched. This chain's CDR3 is CASSLSGGTDTQYF. DNA for the CDR3: TGTGCCAGCAGCCTAAGCGGGGGCACAGATACGCAGTATTTT.

The chain couples TRBV2 to TRBJ1-2; D perhaps matches TRBD1 (5 bases). This CDR3 is 12 amino acids long. The germline gives CDR1 SNHLY, CDR2 FYNNEI. Trimming removed 7 bases from V and 4 bases from J, with 10 bases in between. CDR3 DNA: TGTGCCAGCACCGGGACGGCCTATGGCTACACCTTC. It is translated as CASTGTAYGYTF. The complete variable domain, with remaining parts taken from reference TRBV2 and TRBJ1-2, reads EPEVTQTPSHQVTQMGQEVILRCVPISNHLYFYWYRQILGQKVEFLVSFYNNEISEKSEIFDDQFSVERPDGSNFTLKIRSTKLEDSAMYFCASTGTAYGYTFGSGTRLTVV.

CDR3 DNA sequence: TGTGCCAGCAGCTTAGGTACGAACACTGAAGCTTTCTTT. Its protein product is CASSLGTNTEAFF. The chain has TRBV7-9 and TRBJ1-1; D call uncertain. The germline gives CDR1 SEHNR, CDR2 FQNEAQ (reference sequence). The CDR3 contains 13 residues. Trimming pared 1 base from V and 1 base from J, leaving 4 bases between.

In this sample, this clone turned up a few times. The gene calls are TRBV12-5 and TRBJ1-5, with D hard to call. Germline V CDR1 and CDR2: LGHNT, FRNRAP. Between the trimmed V and J ends, which lost 1 base and 5 bases, there was a span of 6 bases. CDR3 size: 13 residues. The CDR3 spells CASGLATDQPQHF. In DNA, the CDR3 is TGTGCTAGTGGTTTGGCAACCGATCAGCCCCAGCATTTT.

This clone was found a few times. The chain links TRBV6-5 to TRBJ2-3, with a tentative D call TRBD2 (5 bases). V gave up 6 bases and J gave up 3 bases, with 10 bases separating them. The length of the CDR3 is 13 residues. In germline, CDR1 is MNHEY, CDR2 SVGAGI. The CDR3 protein is CASRSGGTDTQYF. CDR3 nucleotide sequence: TGTGCCAGCAGGTCTGGAGGAACAGATACGCAGTATTTT.